This entry features one T cell receptor (beta chain) sequence. Its antigen is still unknown. These data come from a study of vaccination and CD4 T cells after COVID-19. For the study at large: The cells in question were stimulated using overlapping spike peptides derived from SARS-CoV-2, HCoV-NL63, HCoV-OC43 and HCoV-229E.

The Oncomine TCR Beta short-read assay sequenced DNA from cultured CD4+ T cells. MiXCR was run by TCRdb on the PCR reads, yielding one entry per CDR3 protein. This table has approximately 15,000 distinct CDR3 sequences, over 55% appearing once. The CDR3 has 15 residues. Germline V gene data show CDR1 as LNHDA and CDR2 as SQIVND (reference sequence). Trimming stripped 3 bases from V and 2 bases from J, with 13 bases between. Regarding treatment: roughly 10-day PBMC culture with coronavirus spike peptide pools or control peptides (ViraFEST assay). Upon completion of approximately 9 days of culture, CD4+ T cells were isolated via negative selection.

The TCR comes from a human donor who had recovered from COVID-19. The chain couples TRBV19 to TRBJ1-1; tentatively, D is TRBD1 (5 bases). Sequencing used CD4+ T cells from blood, cultured in vitro, obtained after SARS-CoV-2 vaccination. DNA of the CDR3: TGTGCCAGTAGTATCCCCGGGGGTGCAAACACTGAAGCTTTCTTT. Its protein is CASSIPGGANTEAFF.